The 27 T cell receptor beta chains given below trace back to one sample, sequenced in a study of blood T cell repertoires in COVID-19. The method was immunoSEQ multiplex PCR; TCRdb's version includes in-frame clones alone and lacks a portion of them. Of under 200,000 clones in the sample, about 86% were seen once. The sequenced sample consisted of peripheral blood. The source is a man in his fifties with active or convalescent COVID-19.

The chain combines TRBV9 with TRBJ1-1, with 7 bases aligning to TRBD1. From germline, CDR1 is SGDLS and CDR2 YYNGEE. Trimming took 6 bases from V and 2 from J; bases not matched to a gene: 7. The CDR3 contains 14 residues. The CDR3 is CASNEGQINTEAFF. CDR3 bases: TGTGCCAGCAACGAGGGACAGATAAACACTGAAGCTTTCTTT. Looking up the rest from reference TRBV9 and TRBJ1-1 gives the full variable domain: DSGVTQTPKHLITATGQRVTLRCSPRSGDLSVYWYQQSLDQGLQFLIQYYNGEERAKGNILERFSAQQFPDLHSELNLSSLELGDSALYFCASNEGQINTEAFFGQGTRLTVV.

The table lists this clone with a few counts. The gene calls are TRBV2 and TRBJ2-2; 7 nucleotides align to TRBD1. CDR3 length: 15 amino acids. V dropped 7 bases and J dropped 2; count of bases not matched to a gene: 7. The germline V gene has CDR1 SNHLY and CDR2 FYNNEI. CDR3 in amino acids: CASKTGTANTGELFF. CDR3 nucleotides: TGTGCCAGCAAAACCGGGACAGCTAACACCGGGGAGCTGTTTTTT.

The chain recombines TRBV6-1 with TRBJ2-7; a possible D gene is TRBD1 (6 bases). CDR3 length: 13 amino acids. Germline CDR1 reads MNHNS; CDR2 reads SASEGT. Trimming took 3 bases from V and 7 from J, leaving 13 bases between them. The CDR3 spells CASSDQRGGEQYF. DNA for the CDR3: TGTGCCAGCAGTGACCAAAGAGGGGGAGAGCAGTACTTC.

This clone has at least ten counts. V and J are TRBV29-1 and TRBJ1-5; TRBD1 might be the D (5 bases). With 4 bases removed from V and 7 bases from J, the gap between germline ends came to 14 bases. This CDR3 contains 13 residues. Germline V lookup: CDR1 SQVTM, CDR2 ANQGSEA. In nucleotides, the CDR3 is TGCAGCGTTGGAAACAGGTTAGGGCAGCCCCAGCATTTT. Translating it yields CSVGNRLGQPQHF.

The count of this clone is one. J is TRBJ1-1 and V is TRBV27; no clear D. V lost 0 bases and J lost 10, with 9 bases in between. Germline V gene data show CDR1 as MNHEY and CDR2 as SMNVEV (reference sequence). CDR3 length: 12 residues. The CDR3 coding sequence is TGTGCCAGCAGTTTATCGATCAGAGGAGCTTTCTTT. It is translated as CASSLSIRGAFF.

The J gene is TRBJ1-4, the V gene TRBV9; TRBD1 matches at 7 bases. In germline, CDR1 is SGDLS, CDR2 YYNGEE. V shed 3 bases, J shed 0 bases, and the junction held 5 bases outside the gene matches. The CDR3 consists of 16 residues. CDR3 DNA: TGTGCCAGCAGCGCGGGGACAGCTGCAACTAATGAAAAACTGTTTTTT. This translates into CASSAGTAATNEKLFF.

The CDR3 nucleotides are TGTGCCAGCAGCAGCAGGACTAGCGGGAGTGTGCCCAAGTCCTACGAGCAGTACTTC. As protein: CASSSRTSGSVPKSYEQYF. The rearrangement joins TRBV7-3 to TRBJ2-7; TRBD2 matches 13 bases. V shed 5 bases, J shed 1 base, and the junction held 14 bases outside the gene matches. Looked up from germline, CDR1 is SGHTA and CDR2 is FQGTGA. CDR3 size: 19 residues.

The CDR3 coding sequence is TGTGCCAGCAGCCCCACAGGGGTAAGAGTGGAGCAGTACTTC. Its translation: CASSPTGVRVEQYF. The chain links TRBV11-2 to TRBJ2-7, with 7 bases lining up with TRBD1. Germline V lookup: CDR1 SGHAT, CDR2 FQNNGV. This CDR3 region has 14 residues. V lost 5 bases and J lost 7; bases outside the gene matches: 11.

The chain couples TRBV7-2 to TRBJ2-1; D not certain. The CDR3 has 14 residues. The V end was cut by 2 bases, the J end by 5 bases, with 10 bases between. CDR1 is SGHTA, CDR2 FQGNSA, per germline. The CDR3 reads CASSLQASNNEQFF. The CDR3 DNA reads TGTGCCAGCAGCTTACAGGCCAGCAACAATGAGCAGTTCTTC.

The chain joins TRBV24-1 to TRBJ1-1; D gene unclear. This CDR3 contains 14 residues. Trimming took off 1 base at V and 10 bases at J, with 15 bases between the two ends. Germline V gene data show CDR1 as KGHDR and CDR2 as SFDVKD. The CDR3 here is CATSDFGWGEGAFF. DNA for the CDR3: TGTGCCACCAGTGATTTTGGGTGGGGAGAGGGAGCTTTCTTT.

The chain couples TRBV5-1 to TRBJ1-1; D possibly corresponds to TRBD1 (6 bases). V lost 7 bases and J 2 bases, leaving 15 bases between the germline ends. CDR1 is SGHRS and CDR2 is YFSETQ in the germline V gene. The CDR3 is 14 residues long. DNA of the CDR3: TGCGCCAGCCGAATCGGGACACAAAACACTGAAGCTTTCTTT. This codes for CASRIGTQNTEAFF.

J is TRBJ2-3 and V is TRBV7-9, with TRBD2 matching over 9 bases. There are 15 residues in the CDR3. Looked up from germline, CDR1 is SEHNR and CDR2 is FQNEAQ (reference sequence). V shed 5 bases and J 4 bases; nucleotides not matched to a gene: 7. CDR3 sequence: CASSHLSGGADTQYF. CDR3 nucleotide sequence: TGTGCCAGCAGCCACCTTAGCGGGGGAGCAGATACGCAGTATTTT.

The chain carries TRBV12-3 or TRBV12-4 and TRBJ1-5; the D gene is possibly TRBD1 (5 bases). The CDR3 extends over 12 amino acids. The V end was cut by 6 bases, the J end by 9 bases, with 12 bases between. The CDR3 nucleotides are TGTGCCAGCAGCCCTGACAGCCCGCCCCAGCATTTT. It yields the protein CASSPDSPPQHF.

V is TRBV18 and J is TRBJ1-5, with unresolved D. CDR1 KGHSH and CDR2 LQKENI come from the germline V gene. The CDR3 loop spans 15 amino acids. With 0 bases removed from V and 1 base from J, the gap between germline ends came to 7 bases. The CDR3 sequence is CASSPPSGSNQPQHF. In DNA form, the CDR3 reads TGTGCCAGCTCACCACCCTCCGGGAGCAATCAGCCCCAGCATTTT.

The V and J genes are TRBV9 and TRBJ2-5; possible D gene TRBD2, 6 bases. This CDR3 contains 17 residues. V was trimmed by 3 bases and J by 2 bases, leaving 20 bases between them. Germline CDR1 SGDLS, CDR2 YYNGEE. Here the CDR3 reads CASSAGAWGRGQETQYF. CDR3 DNA sequence: TGTGCCAGCAGCGCCGGGGCCTGGGGCCGGGGGCAAGAGACCCAGTACTTC.

The gene calls are TRBV7-9 and TRBJ2-5; the match to TRBD2 covers 11 bases. The CDR3 covers 17 residues. Trimming took 5 bases from V and 7 from J; bases not matched to a gene: 15. Looked up from germline, CDR1 is SEHNR and CDR2 is FQNEAQ (reference sequence). The CDR3 loop is CASSPTTSGIGLGTQYF. The DNA for the CDR3 is TGTGCCAGCAGCCCTACGACTAGCGGGATAGGCCTGGGGACCCAGTACTTC.

The chain employs TRBV27 and TRBJ2-7; 12 bases are a match to TRBD2. From germline, CDR1 is MNHEY and CDR2 SMNVEV (reference sequence). This CDR3 contains 15 residues. The trim removed 3 bases at V and 4 bases at J, leaving 4 bases unmatched. The CDR3 region is CASSFGLAGTYEQYF. CDR3 nucleotide sequence: TGTGCCAGCAGTTTCGGACTAGCGGGAACATACGAGCAGTACTTC.

The rearrangement joins TRBV20-1 to TRBJ2-7; tentative D call: TRBD2 (6 bases). Germline V lookup: CDR1 DFQATT, CDR2 SNEGSKA (reference sequence). V gave up 3 bases and J gave up 4 bases, with 13 bases separating them. The CDR3 sequence is 13 residues long. CDR3 residues: CSASGGIGYEQYF. The CDR3 DNA reads TGCAGTGCTAGTGGAGGGATTGGGTACGAGCAGTACTTC.

The chain is built from TRBV9 and TRBJ2-1; 9 bases fit TRBD2. This CDR3 is built from 16 residues. V dropped 4 bases and J dropped 7; count of bases not matched to a gene: 12. The germline V gene has CDR1 SGDLS and CDR2 YYNGEE. Written as DNA, the CDR3 is TGTGCCAGCAGCCCGACGGCGGGACTAGCAAAAAATGAGCAGTTCTTC. Amino acids: CASSPTAGLAKNEQFF.

This chain links TRBV7-6 with TRBJ2-1; 12 nucleotides line up with TRBD1. This CDR3 contains 16 residues. Germline CDR1 SGHVS, CDR2 FNYEAQ. V was clipped by 2 bases and J by 10 bases; unmatched bases: 9. CDR3 DNA sequence: TGTGCCAGCAGCTTAAACCCGGGACAGGGGGCTGGGGAGCAGTTCTTC. Amino acid sequence: CASSLNPGQGAGEQFF.

V is TRBV19 and J is TRBJ1-5; 7 bases match TRBD1. V shed 8 bases and J 4 bases; nucleotides not matched to a gene: 5. The CDR3 totals 13 residues. Germline CDR1 reads LNHDA; CDR2 reads SQIVND (reference sequence). CDR3 in DNA: TGTGCCAGTGATTCAGGGGGTAATCAGCCCCAGCATTTT. Its translation: CASDSGGNQPQHF.

V usage is TRBV14 and J usage is TRBJ2-7, with D tentatively TRBD2 (6 bases). Trimming pared 0 bases from V and 7 bases from J, leaving 16 bases between. Per germline, CDR1 SGHDN and CDR2 FVKESK. The CDR3 runs 15 residues. DNA of the CDR3: TGTGCCAGCAGCCAAGATTTATCGGGAGTTTATGAGCAGTACTTC. It encodes CASSQDLSGVYEQYF.

In DNA form, the CDR3 reads TGTGCCAGCAGCACCGGGACTAGCAAGTACTACGAGCAGTACTTC. This translates into CASSTGTSKYYEQYF. The rearrangement links TRBV6-1 to TRBJ2-7; 9 nucleotides line up with TRBD2. The V and J ends lost 6 bases and 3 bases, in that order; junction bases with no gene match: 9. Germline CDR1 is MNHNS and CDR2 is SASEGT. CDR3 length equals 15 residues.

The chain uses TRBV20-1 and TRBJ2-1; no firm D call. Trimming cost V 7 bases and J 4 bases, with 8 bases left between them. Germline V CDR1 and CDR2: DFQATT, SNEGSKA (reference sequence). CDR3 length: 11 amino acids. CDR3 in amino acids: CSVENYNEQFF. In nucleotides, the CDR3 is TGCAGTGTAGAGAATTACAATGAGCAGTTCTTC.

The rearrangement links TRBV4-3 to TRBJ1-1; D is uncertain. The CDR3 runs to 13 residues. V gave up 1 base and J gave up 3 bases, with 6 bases separating them. Germline V CDR1 and CDR2: LGHNA, YSLEER. The CDR3: CASSQGADTEAFF. CDR3 DNA sequence: TGCGCCAGCAGCCAAGGGGCTGACACTGAAGCTTTCTTT.

The rearrangement joins TRBV18 to TRBJ2-1; 8 bases align to TRBD1. Per germline, CDR1 KGHSH and CDR2 LQKENI. The CDR3 consists of 12 residues. With V trimmed by 2 bases and J by 10 bases, 1 base remained unmatched. The CDR3 DNA reads as TGTGCCAGCTCACCAGGACAGGGAGAGCAGTTCTTC. It yields the protein CASSPGQGEQFF.

The chain recombines TRBV29-1 with TRBJ1-1; TRBD1 matches 8 bases. Germline CDR1 and CDR2: SQVTM and ANQGSEA. J was trimmed by 5 bases and V by 3 bases; bases with no gene match: 8. This CDR3 comprises 14 residues. The CDR3 here is CSVDPGQGLTEAFF. The DNA for the CDR3 is TGCAGCGTTGATCCCGGACAGGGTCTAACTGAAGCTTTCTTT.